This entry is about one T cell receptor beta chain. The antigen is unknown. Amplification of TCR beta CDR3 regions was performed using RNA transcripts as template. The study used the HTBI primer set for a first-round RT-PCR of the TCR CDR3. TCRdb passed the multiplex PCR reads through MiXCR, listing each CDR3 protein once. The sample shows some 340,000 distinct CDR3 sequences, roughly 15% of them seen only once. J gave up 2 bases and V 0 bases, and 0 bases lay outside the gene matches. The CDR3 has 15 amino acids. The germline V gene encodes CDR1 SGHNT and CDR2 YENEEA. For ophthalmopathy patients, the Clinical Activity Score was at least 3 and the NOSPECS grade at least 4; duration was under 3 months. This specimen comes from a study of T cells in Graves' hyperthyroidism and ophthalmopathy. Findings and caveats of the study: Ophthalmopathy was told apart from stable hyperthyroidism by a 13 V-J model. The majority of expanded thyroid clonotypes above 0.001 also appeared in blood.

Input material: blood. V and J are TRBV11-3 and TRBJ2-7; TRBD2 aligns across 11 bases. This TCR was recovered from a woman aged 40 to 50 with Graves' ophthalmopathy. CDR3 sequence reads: CASSLELAGAYEQYF. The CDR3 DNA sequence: TGTGCCAGCAGCTTAGAACTAGCGGGGGCCTACGAGCAGTACTTC.